The present entry profiles one T cell receptor (beta chain) with its context. The target of this receptor is not known. The input lacks base qualities; no much larger clone sits a single base away. The germline V gene specifies KGHSH as CDR1 and LQKENI as CDR2. V lost 3 bases and J lost 6 bases; the stretch between them is 14 bases long. From the cysteine up to the phenylalanine, the CDR3 has a length of 15 residues. Only the CDR3 DNA stays, 45 bases, in frame from base 1. The data are from a study of shared clonotypes between healthy human individuals (TCRdb year 2020). Regarding the study in general: The cohort included three men and two women between 18 and 49 years of age. Each donor's leukapheresis produced roughly between roughly 0.85 and 10 billion PBMCs. To increase sequencing depth and limit assay-specific biases, different laboratories used diverse techniques to prepare libraries and sequence TCR repertoires. For each donor, CD4 naive and CD4 memory were each run on three plates, CD8 naive on two plates, and CD8 memory on one plate. To estimate repertoire size and how much clonotypes are shared between individuals, the study performed deep sequencing of blood TCR repertoires from about five healthy adults.

Healthy HIV-negative adults with no recently reported acute infections or vaccinations were included as donors. All donors were Caucasian adults living in Nashville, Tennessee, USA. CD4+ T cells were enriched by magnetic negative selection; naive cells were then positively selected on CD45RA, and the negative fraction formed the memory subset. After blood collection by leukapheresis, PBMCs were isolated using Ficoll-Histopaque density gradient centrifugation and then cryopreserved in the vapor phase of liquid nitrogen. Analytical flow cytometry was used to check the purity and quantity of each magnetically sorted T cell population. Genomic DNA was isolated from every sorted fraction and measured by UV absorbance on a Nanodrop 2000c. TCR CDR3 regions were amplified from genomic DNA by multiplex PCR using the deep immunoSEQ assay. Extracted genomic DNA from each cell subset was distributed evenly across all wells of several immunoSEQ 96-well plates, and each plate was treated as a replicate. For sorted subsets, approximately 190 ng genomic DNA, equal to 25,000 to 35,000 T cell genomes, was loaded into each replicate PCR. The purified libraries were quantified using a Qubit 3.0 fluorometer, sized with a Bioanalyzer 2100, and then quantified again using the KAPA Library Quantification kit. Every immunoSEQ 96-well plate was sequenced on a separate single-read 150-cycle Illumina NextSeq 550 flow cell. The published analysis was carried out like this. The immunoSEQ output contained only junctional sequences without quality scores, so filtering could not match that applied to full-length reads. Sequences were annotated with PyIR, a Python wrapper for IgBLAST v1.9, using IMGT germline references to assign V/J genes and CDR3. Reads were removed for weak V/J assignments (E-value above 1e-6), missing CDR3, stop codons, out-of-frame junctions, or ambiguous translated residues. V3J clonotypes were defined as sequences sharing an identical inferred V gene, J gene, and CDR3 amino acid sequence. To compute the percentage overlap between repertoires, the number of shared unique clonotypes was divided by the size of the smaller repertoire. Repertoire richness was assessed with RTK rarefaction, the Chao1 estimator, and Recon v2.1 estimates of unobserved clonotypes. Generation probabilities were computed with OLGA for all TCRbeta clonotypes obtained by the gDNA method from four donors. This is the immuneACCESS table as TCRdb keeps it, with only in-frame sequences that have V and J called. A part of the clones is gone; compared with another copy, unresolved V genes explain less than half, and the rest is unexplained. V and J calls and clone size come straight from that table; D and trimming were deduced from the DNA. A total of 1.6 million or so clones appear in this sample, approximately 98.5% of them only once. Together, the top ten hold around 0.38% of the sample.

Study-level results and caveats: Sharing across several donors was observed for approximately 5% of naive CD4, 3.5% of naive CD8, 2% to 2.5% of memory CD4, and roughly 0.4% of memory CD8 clonotypes. Sampling was limited to blood, and TCR repertoires in tissue likely differ from TCR repertoires in blood. Compared with non-shared clonotypes, the clonotypes found in all four sorted-subset donors had higher generation probabilities. Pairwise subsampling led to the expectation that sequencing depth would affect the degree of clonotype sharing among donors. Naive subsets generally had larger estimated clonotype richness than memory subsets. Because the study included a small number of donors, the genetic and exposure-history diversity represented was limited. Even with the large sequencing depth, rarefaction of the sorted-subset datasets indicated that sequencing was incomplete.

Specimen: naive CD4+ T cells sorted from blood. What the cell subset or site label conveys for this sample: CD45RA+ positively selected. The TCR originated in a man aged 25-45 years in good health. This receptor chain uses TRBV18 and TRBJ2-2, with the D gene tentatively TRBD1 or TRBD2, based on 6 matching bases in each. This receptor carries the CDR3 CASSPPRGLAGELFF. Read as DNA, the sequence is TGTGCCAGCTCACCCCCCCGGGGGCTAGCCGGGGAGCTGTTTTTT. Extended through the reference TRBV18 and TRBJ2-2 proteins, this CDR3 yields the full variable domain: NAGVMQNPRHLVRRRGQEARLRCSPMKGHSHVYWYRQLPEEGLKFMVYLQKENIIDESGMPKERFSAEFPKEGPSILRIQQVVRGDSAAYFCASSPPRGLAGELFFGEGSRLTVL.